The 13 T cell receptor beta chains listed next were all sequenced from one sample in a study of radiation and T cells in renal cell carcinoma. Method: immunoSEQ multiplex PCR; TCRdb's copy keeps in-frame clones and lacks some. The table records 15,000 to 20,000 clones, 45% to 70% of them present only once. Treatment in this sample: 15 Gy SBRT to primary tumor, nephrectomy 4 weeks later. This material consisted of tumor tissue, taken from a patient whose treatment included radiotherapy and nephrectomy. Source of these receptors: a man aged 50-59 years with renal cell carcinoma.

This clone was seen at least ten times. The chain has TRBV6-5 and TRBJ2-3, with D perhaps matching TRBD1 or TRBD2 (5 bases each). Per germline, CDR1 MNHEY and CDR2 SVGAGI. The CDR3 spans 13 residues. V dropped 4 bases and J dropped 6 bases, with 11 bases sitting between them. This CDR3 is CASSSGTLDTQYF. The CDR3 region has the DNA TGTGCCAGCAGTTCCGGGACCCTGGATACGCAGTATTTT.

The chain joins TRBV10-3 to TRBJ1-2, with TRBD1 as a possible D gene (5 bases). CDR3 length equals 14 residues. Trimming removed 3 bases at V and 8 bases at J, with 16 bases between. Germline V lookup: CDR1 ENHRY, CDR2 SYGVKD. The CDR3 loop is CAISDSVGGSGYTF. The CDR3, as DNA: TGTGCCATCAGTGATTCCGTGGGGGGTAGCGGCTACACCTTC.

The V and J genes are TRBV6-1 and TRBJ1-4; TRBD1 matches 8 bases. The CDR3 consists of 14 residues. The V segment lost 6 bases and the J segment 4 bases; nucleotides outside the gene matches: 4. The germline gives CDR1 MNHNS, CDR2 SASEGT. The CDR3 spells CASRDRAYNEKLFF. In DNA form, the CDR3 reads TGTGCCAGCAGGGACAGGGCCTATAATGAAAAACTGTTTTTT.

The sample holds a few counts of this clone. The CDR3 sequence: CASSLATSGRNEQYF. DNA for the CDR3: TGTGCCAGCAGCTTAGCGACTAGCGGGAGGAACGAGCAGTACTTC. The chain recombines TRBV7-6 with TRBJ2-7; TRBD2 matches 13 bases. V gave up 0 bases and J gave up 5 bases; unmatched junction bases: 1. Germline V gene data show CDR1 as SGHVS and CDR2 as FNYEAQ. CDR3 length: 15 residues.

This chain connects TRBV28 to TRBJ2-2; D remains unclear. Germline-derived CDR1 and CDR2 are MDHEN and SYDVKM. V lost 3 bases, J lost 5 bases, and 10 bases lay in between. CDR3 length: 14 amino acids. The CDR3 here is CASSFGRWTGELFF. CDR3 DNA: TGTGCCAGCAGTTTCGGGCGTTGGACCGGGGAGCTGTTTTTT.

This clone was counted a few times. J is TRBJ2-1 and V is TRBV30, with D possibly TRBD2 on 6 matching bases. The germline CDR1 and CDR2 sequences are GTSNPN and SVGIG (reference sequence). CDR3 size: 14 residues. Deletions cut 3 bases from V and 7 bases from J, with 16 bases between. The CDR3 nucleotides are TGTGCCTGGAGCCAACTTGGGACTGCGAATGAGCAGTTCTTC. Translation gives CAWSQLGTANEQFF.

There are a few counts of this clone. The CDR3 sequence is CAISESRQENQPQHF. The DNA of the CDR3 is TGTGCCATCAGTGAGTCTCGACAGGAAAATCAGCCCCAGCATTTT. The gene calls are TRBV10-3 and TRBJ1-5; possibly TRBD1 for D (6 bases). The CDR3 sequence is 15 residues long. Trimming removed 0 bases from V and 4 bases from J, with 10 bases in between. Germline V gene data show CDR1 as ENHRY and CDR2 as SYGVKD.

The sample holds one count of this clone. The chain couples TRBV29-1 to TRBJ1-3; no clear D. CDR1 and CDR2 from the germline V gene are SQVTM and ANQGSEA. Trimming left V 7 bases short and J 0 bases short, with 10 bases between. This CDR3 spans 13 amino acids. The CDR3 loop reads CSAMDPSGNTIYF. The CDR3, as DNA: TGCAGCGCCATGGACCCCTCTGGAAACACCATATATTTT.

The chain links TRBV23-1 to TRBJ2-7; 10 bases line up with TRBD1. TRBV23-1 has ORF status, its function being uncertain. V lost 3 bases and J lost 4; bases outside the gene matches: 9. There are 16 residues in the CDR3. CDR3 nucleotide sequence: TGCGCCAGCAGTCACCCCCCGGGACAGGGGAGATACGAGCAGTACTTC. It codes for CASSHPPGQGRYEQYF.

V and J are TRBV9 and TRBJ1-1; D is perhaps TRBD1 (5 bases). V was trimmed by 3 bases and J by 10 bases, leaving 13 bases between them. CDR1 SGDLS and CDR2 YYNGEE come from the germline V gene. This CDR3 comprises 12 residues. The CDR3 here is CASSATGWVAFF. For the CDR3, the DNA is TGTGCCAGCAGCGCCACAGGTTGGGTAGCTTTCTTT.

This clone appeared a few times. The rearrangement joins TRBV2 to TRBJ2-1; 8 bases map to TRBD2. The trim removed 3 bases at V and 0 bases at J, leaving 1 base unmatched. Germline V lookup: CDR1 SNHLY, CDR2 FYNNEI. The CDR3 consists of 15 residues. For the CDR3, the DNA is TGTGCCAGCAGTGAGAGCGGGAGCTCCTACAATGAGCAGTTCTTC. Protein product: CASSESGSSYNEQFF.

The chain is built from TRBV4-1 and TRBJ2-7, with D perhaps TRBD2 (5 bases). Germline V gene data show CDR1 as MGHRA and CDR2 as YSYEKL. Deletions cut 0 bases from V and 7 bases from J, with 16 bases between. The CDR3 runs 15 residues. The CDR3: CASSQDFVEGREQYF. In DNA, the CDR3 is TGCGCCAGCAGCCAAGATTTCGTCGAGGGTCGGGAGCAGTACTTC.

CDR3 loop: CASKTTLGEPQHF. The CDR3 DNA follows: TGTGCCAGCAAAACGACGCTGGGGGAGCCCCAGCATTTT. The chain joins TRBV6-1 to TRBJ1-5; D may be TRBD1 (5 bases). CDR1 is MNHNS, CDR2 SASEGT, per germline. The CDR3 spans 13 residues. The V end lost 7 bases, the J end lost 8 bases, and 15 bases lay between the germline ends.